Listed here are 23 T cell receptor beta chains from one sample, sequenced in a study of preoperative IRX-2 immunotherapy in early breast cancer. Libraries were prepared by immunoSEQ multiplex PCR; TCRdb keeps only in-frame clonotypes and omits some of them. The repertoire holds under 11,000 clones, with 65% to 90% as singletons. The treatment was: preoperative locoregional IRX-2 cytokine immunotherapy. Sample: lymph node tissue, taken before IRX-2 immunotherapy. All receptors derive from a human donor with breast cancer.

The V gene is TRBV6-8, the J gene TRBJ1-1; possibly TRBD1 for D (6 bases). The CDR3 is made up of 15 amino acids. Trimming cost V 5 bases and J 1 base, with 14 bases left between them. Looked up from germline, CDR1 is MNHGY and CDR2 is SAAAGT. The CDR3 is CASSTTGITNTEAFF. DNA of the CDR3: TGTGCCAGCAGTACTACAGGGATTACGAACACTGAAGCTTTCTTT.

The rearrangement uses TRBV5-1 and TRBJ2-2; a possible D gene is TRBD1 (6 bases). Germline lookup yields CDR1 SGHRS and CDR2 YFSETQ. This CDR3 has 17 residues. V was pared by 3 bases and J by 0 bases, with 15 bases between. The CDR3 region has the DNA TGCGCCAGCAGCTATAACCTCAGGGGAACGAACACCGGGGAGCTGTTTTTT. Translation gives CASSYNLRGTNTGELFF.

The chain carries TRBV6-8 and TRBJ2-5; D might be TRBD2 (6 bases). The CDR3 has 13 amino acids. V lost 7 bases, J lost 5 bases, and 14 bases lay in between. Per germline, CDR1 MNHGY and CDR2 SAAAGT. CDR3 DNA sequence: TGTGCCAGCACCCCTAGCGATCTGGAGACCCAGTACTTC. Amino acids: CASTPSDLETQYF.

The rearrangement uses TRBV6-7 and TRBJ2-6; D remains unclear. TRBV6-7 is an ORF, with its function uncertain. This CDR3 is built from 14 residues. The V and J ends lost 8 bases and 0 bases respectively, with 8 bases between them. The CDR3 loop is CASARSSGANVLTF. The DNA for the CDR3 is TGTGCCAGCGCTAGAAGCTCTGGGGCCAACGTCCTGACTTTC.

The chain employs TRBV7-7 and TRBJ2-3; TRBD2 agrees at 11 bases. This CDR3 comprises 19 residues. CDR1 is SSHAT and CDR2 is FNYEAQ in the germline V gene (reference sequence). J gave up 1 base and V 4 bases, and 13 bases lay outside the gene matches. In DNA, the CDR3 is TGTGCCAGCAGCTATAGGGGGGTAGCGGGAGGGCCCGGCACAGATACGCAGTATTTT. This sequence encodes CASSYRGVAGGPGTDTQYF. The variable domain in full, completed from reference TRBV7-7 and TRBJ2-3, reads GAGVSQSPRYKVTKRGQDVTLRCDPISSHATLYWYQQALGQGPEFLTYFNYEAQPDKSGLPSDRFSAERPEGSISTLTIQRTEQRDSAMYRCASSYRGVAGGPGTDTQYFGPGTRLTVL.

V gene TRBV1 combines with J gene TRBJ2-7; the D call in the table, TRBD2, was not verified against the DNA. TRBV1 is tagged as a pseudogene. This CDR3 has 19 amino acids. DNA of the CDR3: TGCGCCAGCAGACATCAGCGGGAGGGGTATTTAATGAGCTCCTACGAGCAGTACTTC. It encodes CASRHQREGYLMSSYEQYF.

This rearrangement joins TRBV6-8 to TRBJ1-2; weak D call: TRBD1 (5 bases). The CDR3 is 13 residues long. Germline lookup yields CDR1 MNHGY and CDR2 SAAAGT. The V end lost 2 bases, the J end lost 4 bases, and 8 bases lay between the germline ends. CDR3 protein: CASSYIQGYGYTF. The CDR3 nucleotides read TGTGCCAGCAGTTACATCCAGGGCTATGGCTACACCTTC.

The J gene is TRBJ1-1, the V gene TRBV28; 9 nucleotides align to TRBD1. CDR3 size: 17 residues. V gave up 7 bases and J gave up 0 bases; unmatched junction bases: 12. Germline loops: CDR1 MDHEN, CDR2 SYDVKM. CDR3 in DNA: TGTGCCAGCATCCCAGGGGGACAGGGACTATTGAACACTGAAGCTTTCTTT. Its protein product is CASIPGGQGLLNTEAFF. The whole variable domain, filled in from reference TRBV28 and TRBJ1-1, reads DVKVTQSSRYLVKRTGEKVFLECVQDMDHENMFWYRQDPGLGLRLIYFSYDVKMKEKGDIPEGYSVSREKKERFSLILESASTNQTSMYLCASIPGGQGLLNTEAFFGQGTRLTVV.

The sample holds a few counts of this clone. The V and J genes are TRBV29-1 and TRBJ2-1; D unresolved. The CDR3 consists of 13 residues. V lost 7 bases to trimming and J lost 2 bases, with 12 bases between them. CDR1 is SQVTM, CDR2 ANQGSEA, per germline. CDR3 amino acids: CSAVLSPYNEQFF. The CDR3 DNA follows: TGCAGCGCTGTGCTGAGCCCCTACAATGAGCAGTTCTTC.

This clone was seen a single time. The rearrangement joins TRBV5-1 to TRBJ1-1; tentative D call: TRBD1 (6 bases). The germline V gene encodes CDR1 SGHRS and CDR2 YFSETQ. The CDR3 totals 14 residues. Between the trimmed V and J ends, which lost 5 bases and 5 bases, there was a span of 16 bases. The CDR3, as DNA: TGCGCCAGCAGGCGGGATAGGGGGTGGACTGAAGCTTTCTTT. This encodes CASRRDRGWTEAFF.

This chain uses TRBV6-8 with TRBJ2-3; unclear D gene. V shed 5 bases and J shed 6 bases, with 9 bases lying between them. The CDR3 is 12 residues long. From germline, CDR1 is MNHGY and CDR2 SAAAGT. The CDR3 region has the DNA TGTGCCAGCAGTGAGCATGGGGATACGCAGTATTTT. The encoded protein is CASSEHGDTQYF.

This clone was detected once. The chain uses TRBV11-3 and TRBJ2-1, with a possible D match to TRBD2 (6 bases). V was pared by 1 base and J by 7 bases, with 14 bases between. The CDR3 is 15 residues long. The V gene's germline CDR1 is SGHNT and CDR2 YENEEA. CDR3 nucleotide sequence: TGTGCCAGCAGCTTAGTAGCGAGGGCGGGGAATGAGCAGTTCTTC. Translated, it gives CASSLVARAGNEQFF.

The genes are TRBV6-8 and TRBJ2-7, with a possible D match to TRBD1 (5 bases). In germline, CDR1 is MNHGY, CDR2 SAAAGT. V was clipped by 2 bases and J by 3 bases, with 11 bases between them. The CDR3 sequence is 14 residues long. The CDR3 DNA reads TGTGCCAGCAGTTACCGAAGACAGTTCTACGAGCAGTACTTC. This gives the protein CASSYRRQFYEQYF.

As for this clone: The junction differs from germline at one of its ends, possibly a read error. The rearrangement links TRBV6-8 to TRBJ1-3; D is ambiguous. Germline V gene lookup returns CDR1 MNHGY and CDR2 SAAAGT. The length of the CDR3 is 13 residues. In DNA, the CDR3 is TGTGCCATCAGTGCCAGCTCTGGAAACACCATATATTTT. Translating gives CAISASSGNTIYF.

DNA for the CDR3: TGCGCCAGCAGCCAAGGCTCGGGCGGGAGCTCCTACAATGAGCAGTTCTTC. Translation: CASSQGSGGSSYNEQFF. This chain uses TRBV1 with TRBJ2-1; the DNA was not used to check the table's D call, TRBD2. TRBV1 is designated a pseudogene. The CDR3 extends over 17 amino acids.

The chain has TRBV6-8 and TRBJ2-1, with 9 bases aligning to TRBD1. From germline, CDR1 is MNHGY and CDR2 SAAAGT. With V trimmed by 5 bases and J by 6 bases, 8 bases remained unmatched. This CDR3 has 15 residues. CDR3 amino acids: CASSKDRGFTNEQFF. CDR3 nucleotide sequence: TGTGCCAGCAGTAAGGACAGGGGATTTACCAATGAGCAGTTCTTC.

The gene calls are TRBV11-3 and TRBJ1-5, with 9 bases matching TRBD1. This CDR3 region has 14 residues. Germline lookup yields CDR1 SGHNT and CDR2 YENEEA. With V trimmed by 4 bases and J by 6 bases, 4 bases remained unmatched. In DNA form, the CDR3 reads TGTGCCAGCAGCTCAGGGACAGGGATTCAGCCCCAGCATTTT. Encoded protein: CASSSGTGIQPQHF.

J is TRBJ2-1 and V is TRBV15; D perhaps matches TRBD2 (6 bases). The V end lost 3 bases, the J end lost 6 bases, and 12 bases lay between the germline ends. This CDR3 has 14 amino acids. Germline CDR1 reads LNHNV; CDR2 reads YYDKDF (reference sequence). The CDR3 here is CATSRSVAVNEQFF. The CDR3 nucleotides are TGTGCCACCAGCAGGAGTGTAGCGGTCAATGAGCAGTTCTTC.

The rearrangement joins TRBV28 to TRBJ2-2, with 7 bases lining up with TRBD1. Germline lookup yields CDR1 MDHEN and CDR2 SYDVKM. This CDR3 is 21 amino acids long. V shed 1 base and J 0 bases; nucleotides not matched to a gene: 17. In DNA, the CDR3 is TGTGCCAGCAGTTTATTTTCCCGACCGGGACAGTTCGAGACGAACACCGGGGAGCTGTTTTTT. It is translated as CASSLFSRPGQFETNTGELFF. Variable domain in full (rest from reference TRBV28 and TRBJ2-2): DVKVTQSSRYLVKRTGEKVFLECVQDMDHENMFWYRQDPGLGLRLIYFSYDVKMKEKGDIPEGYSVSREKKERFSLILESASTNQTSMYLCASSLFSRPGQFETNTGELFFGEGSRLTVL.

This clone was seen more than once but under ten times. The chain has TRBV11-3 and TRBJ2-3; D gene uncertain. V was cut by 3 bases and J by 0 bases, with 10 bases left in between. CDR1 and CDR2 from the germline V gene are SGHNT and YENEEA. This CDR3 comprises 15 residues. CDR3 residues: CASSFRSGSTDTQYF. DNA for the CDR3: TGTGCCAGCAGCTTCAGGTCCGGGAGCACAGATACGCAGTATTTT.

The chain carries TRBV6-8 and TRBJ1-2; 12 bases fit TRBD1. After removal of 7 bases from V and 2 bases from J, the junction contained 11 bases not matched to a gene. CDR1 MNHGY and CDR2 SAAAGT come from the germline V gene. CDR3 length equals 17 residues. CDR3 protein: CASTYSGTGGANYGYTF. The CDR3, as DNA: TGTGCCAGCACCTACTCCGGGACAGGGGGCGCAAACTATGGCTACACCTTC.

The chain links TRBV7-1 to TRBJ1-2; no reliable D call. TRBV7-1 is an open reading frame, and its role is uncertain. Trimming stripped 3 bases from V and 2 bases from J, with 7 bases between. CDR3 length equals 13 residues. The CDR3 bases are TGTGCCAGCAGCTCCCGACTAAACTATGGCTACACCTTC. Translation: CASSSRLNYGYTF.

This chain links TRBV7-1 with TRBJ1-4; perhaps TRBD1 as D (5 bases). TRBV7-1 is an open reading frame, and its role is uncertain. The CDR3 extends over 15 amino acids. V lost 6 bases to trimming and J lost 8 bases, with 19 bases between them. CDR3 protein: CASSPRGAGKEKLFF. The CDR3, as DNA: TGTGCCAGCAGTCCAAGGGGCGCGGGAAAAGAAAAACTGTTTTTT.